Listed here are 17 T cell receptor beta chains from one sample, sequenced in a study of CD8 T cells in ankylosing spondylitis. Study results and caveats: One TCR beta motif, made up of roughly eight highly homologous variants, appeared characteristic of ankylosing spondylitis blood.

These receptors' antigens are unknown. TCRdb redid the calling of the 5' RACE reads with MiXCR, one entry per CDR3 protein. The table includes 130,000 or so distinct CDR3 sequences, roughly 18% detected once. Sequences were obtained from blood, either unsorted or a sorted T cell fraction (not recorded which). These receptors all come from a male donor with ankylosing spondylitis.

DNA for the CDR3: TGTGCCAGCAGCATACCCTATGCGGGAGCTGACGAGCAGTACTTC. Amino acids: CASSIPYAGADEQYF. The chain joins TRBV11-3 to TRBJ2-7, with 7 bases matching TRBD2. The CDR3 sequence is 15 residues long. The V gene end was trimmed by 5 bases and the J gene end by 5 bases; junction bases not matched to a gene: 12. The germline CDR1 and CDR2 sequences are SGHNT and YENEEA.

The CDR3 bases are TGTGCCAGCAGCCCCGATCAGCCCCAGCATTTT. Translation gives CASSPDQPQHF. The chain couples TRBV28 to TRBJ1-5, with D unresolved. CDR3 length equals 11 residues. Between the trimmed V and J ends, which lost 6 bases and 5 bases, there was a span of 5 bases. Germline V lookup: CDR1 MDHEN, CDR2 SYDVKM.

The sample holds a few counts of this clonotype. The chain has TRBV20-1 and TRBJ2-1; D gene uncertain. Germline V CDR1 and CDR2: DFQATT, SNEGSKA (reference sequence). Deletions cut 4 bases from V and 2 bases from J, with 15 bases between. The CDR3 totals 15 residues. The CDR3 is CSATPDHDTYNEQFF. The CDR3 region has the DNA TGCAGTGCTACTCCGGACCACGATACCTACAATGAGCAGTTCTTC.

This clonotype was detected a few times. CDR3 sequence reads: CASSENRGDTGELFF. CDR3 nucleotide sequence: TGTGCCAGCAGTGAGAACAGGGGCGACACCGGGGAGCTGTTTTTT. V is TRBV2 and J is TRBJ2-2, with 7 bases identical to TRBD1. Germline values: CDR1 SNHLY, CDR2 FYNNEI. V was pared by 3 bases and J by 3 bases, with 4 bases of the junction left unmatched. CDR3 length: 15 residues. Together with reference TRBV2 and TRBJ2-2, the CDR3 gives the full variable domain: EPEVTQTPSHQVTQMGQEVILRCVPISNHLYFYWYRQILGQKVEFLVSFYNNEISEKSEIFDDQFSVERPDGSNFTLKIRSTKLEDSAMYFCASSENRGDTGELFFGEGSRLTVL.

The genes are TRBV11-2 and TRBJ2-3; 7 nucleotides align to TRBD1. The V and J ends lost 5 bases and 2 bases, in that order; junction bases with no gene match: 4. The CDR3 runs to 14 residues. Germline lookup yields CDR1 SGHAT and CDR2 FQNNGV. The CDR3 nucleotides read TGTGCCAGCAGCCGGGGACAGACCACAGATACGCAGTATTTT. Protein sequence: CASSRGQTTDTQYF.

V gene TRBV5-5 combines with J gene TRBJ2-1; possibly TRBD2 for D (7 bases). The CDR3 has 12 amino acids. Germline V gives CDR1 SGHKS, CDR2 YYEKEE (reference sequence). V was trimmed by 2 bases and J by 9 bases, leaving 9 bases between them. The CDR3 spells CASSLGGVEQFF. Written as DNA, the CDR3 is TGTGCCAGCAGCTTAGGGGGGGTTGAGCAGTTCTTC.

This chain links TRBV11-2 with TRBJ2-7; D uncertain. Between the trimmed V and J ends, which lost 4 bases and 2 bases, there was a span of 15 bases. CDR3 length: 15 amino acids. The germline CDR1 and CDR2 sequences are SGHAT and FQNNGV. CDR3 region: CASSYPLSPTYEQYF. In nucleotides, the CDR3 is TGTGCCAGCAGCTACCCCTTGTCCCCCACCTACGAGCAGTACTTC.

This chain connects TRBV12-3 or TRBV12-4 to TRBJ2-7; the match to TRBD1 covers 8 bases. The V and J ends lost 6 bases and 6 bases, in that order; junction bases with no gene match: 10. The CDR3 contains 14 residues. CDR3 coding DNA: TGTGCCAGCAGCCACATTTCGGGGACAGGCGAGCAGTACTTC. Translated: CASSHISGTGEQYF.

This chain uses TRBV20-1 with TRBJ2-3; perhaps TRBD2 as D (5 bases). The CDR3 contains 14 residues. CDR1 DFQATT and CDR2 SNEGSKA come from the germline V gene (reference sequence). V gave up 1 base and J gave up 4 bases, with 12 bases separating them. The CDR3 protein is CSARGGSGADTQYF. The CDR3, as DNA: TGCAGTGCTAGAGGTGGGAGTGGAGCAGATACGCAGTATTTT.

This clonotype was counted only a few times. The chain couples TRBV9 to TRBJ1-1; D may be TRBD1 (5 bases). From germline, CDR1 is SGDLS and CDR2 YYNGEE. Trimming took 4 bases from V and 1 from J, leaving 11 bases between them. The CDR3 contains 14 residues. The CDR3 here is CASSPGTPNTEAFF. The CDR3 nucleotides are TGTGCCAGCAGCCCAGGGACCCCGAACACTGAAGCTTTCTTT.

This clonotype was counted ten times or more. The chain combines TRBV7-9 with TRBJ2-5; 10 bases are shared with TRBD2. There are 17 residues in the CDR3. The germline gives CDR1 SEHNR, CDR2 FQNEAQ (reference sequence). Unmatched junction bases numbered 7, after V lost 2 bases and J lost 1 base. CDR3 sequence reads: CASSLKGSGRSQETQYF. The CDR3 bases are TGTGCCAGCAGCTTAAAGGGTAGCGGGAGGTCCCAAGAGACCCAGTACTTC.

This clonotype was seen more than once but under ten times. The V call is TRBV6-2 or TRBV6-3, the J call TRBJ1-1; D call uncertain. Between the trimmed V and J ends, which lost 6 bases and 0 bases, there was a span of 14 bases. Germline V CDR1 and CDR2: MNHEY, SVGEGT. The CDR3 length is 15 residues. DNA for the CDR3: TGTGCCAGCAGACCCCGGCAGCTGATGAACACTGAAGCTTTCTTT. Encoded protein: CASRPRQLMNTEAFF.

This clonotype has a handful of counts. V is TRBV27 and J is TRBJ1-5; D may be TRBD1 (5 bases). CDR1 and CDR2 (germline): MNHEY, SMNVEV (reference sequence). The CDR3 loop spans 15 amino acids. Trimming cost V 5 bases and J 2 bases, with 13 bases left between them. CDR3 sequence: CASSRGRAGNQPQHF. CDR3 bases: TGTGCCAGCAGTCGGGGGAGGGCTGGCAATCAGCCCCAGCATTTT.

The sample holds a few counts of this clonotype. The J gene is TRBJ2-3, the V gene TRBV4-2, with 13 bases fitting TRBD2. The length of the CDR3 is 16 residues. CDR1 is LGHNA, CDR2 YNFKEQ, per germline. With 2 bases clipped from V and 6 bases from J, the junction kept 5 bases outside the gene matches. The CDR3 region has the DNA TGTGCCAGCAGCCAAACTAGCGGGAGGGCCGGGGATACGCAGTATTTT. Translated, it gives CASSQTSGRAGDTQYF.

This clonotype was seen more than once but under ten times. The chain recombines TRBV12-3 or TRBV12-4 with TRBJ1-2; maybe TRBD1 (5 bases). This CDR3 comprises 13 residues. The germline V and J ends were trimmed by 5 bases and 8 bases, with 15 bases remaining between them. The CDR3 sequence is CASSPRLAGGYTF. Written as DNA, the CDR3 is TGTGCCAGCAGTCCCCGACTGGCAGGGGGCTACACCTTC.

This clonotype was seen a few times. The CDR3 nucleotides read TGCAGCGTTGTGGTGACAGAGAATGAAAAACTGTTTTTT. Its protein product is CSVVVTENEKLFF. The chain has TRBV29-1 and TRBJ1-4; D is possibly TRBD1 (5 bases). From germline, CDR1 is SQVTM and CDR2 ANQGSEA. This CDR3 comprises 13 residues. The V end lost 4 bases, the J end lost 5 bases, and 11 bases lay between the germline ends.

This clonotype was recorded a few times. This chain connects TRBV9 to TRBJ2-5; no firm D call. Trimming cost V 0 bases and J 1 base, with 13 bases left between them. This CDR3 spans 16 amino acids. Germline CDR1 SGDLS, CDR2 YYNGEE. CDR3 sequence: CASSVGGPLIQETQYF. The CDR3 DNA sequence: TGTGCCAGCAGCGTAGGGGGTCCGTTAATCCAAGAGACCCAGTACTTC.